This T cell receptor (beta chain) was observed in a study of shared T cell receptors in the human thymus. The repertoire was sequenced with immunoSEQ multiplex PCR; TCRdb's copy has only in-frame clones and lacks some. In the table there are hundreds of thousands of clones, 88% of which are singletons. Germline trimming cut 4 bases from V and 3 bases from J; bases unmatched to any gene: 19. CDR3 size: 20 residues. The germline V gene has CDR1 LNHNV and CDR2 YYDKDF (reference sequence). Separately, the same data were catalogued under a study of human thymus T cells. That study reports: Resections that were taken during corrective heart surgery supplied the thymus tissue. Seemingly biased V and J gene usage marked thymic and blood repertoires. Thymic repertoires overlap heavily among unrelated individuals, related research has reported.

The gene calls are TRBV15 and TRBJ1-3, with 9 positions matching TRBD1. What was sequenced was thymocytes. This TCR was sampled from a boy in the first two years of life with a congenital heart defect. The CDR3 loop is CATSNPSGAPGTGIGNTIYF. The CDR3 DNA reads TGTGCCACCAGCAACCCAAGTGGGGCCCCCGGGACAGGGATTGGAAACACCATATATTTT.